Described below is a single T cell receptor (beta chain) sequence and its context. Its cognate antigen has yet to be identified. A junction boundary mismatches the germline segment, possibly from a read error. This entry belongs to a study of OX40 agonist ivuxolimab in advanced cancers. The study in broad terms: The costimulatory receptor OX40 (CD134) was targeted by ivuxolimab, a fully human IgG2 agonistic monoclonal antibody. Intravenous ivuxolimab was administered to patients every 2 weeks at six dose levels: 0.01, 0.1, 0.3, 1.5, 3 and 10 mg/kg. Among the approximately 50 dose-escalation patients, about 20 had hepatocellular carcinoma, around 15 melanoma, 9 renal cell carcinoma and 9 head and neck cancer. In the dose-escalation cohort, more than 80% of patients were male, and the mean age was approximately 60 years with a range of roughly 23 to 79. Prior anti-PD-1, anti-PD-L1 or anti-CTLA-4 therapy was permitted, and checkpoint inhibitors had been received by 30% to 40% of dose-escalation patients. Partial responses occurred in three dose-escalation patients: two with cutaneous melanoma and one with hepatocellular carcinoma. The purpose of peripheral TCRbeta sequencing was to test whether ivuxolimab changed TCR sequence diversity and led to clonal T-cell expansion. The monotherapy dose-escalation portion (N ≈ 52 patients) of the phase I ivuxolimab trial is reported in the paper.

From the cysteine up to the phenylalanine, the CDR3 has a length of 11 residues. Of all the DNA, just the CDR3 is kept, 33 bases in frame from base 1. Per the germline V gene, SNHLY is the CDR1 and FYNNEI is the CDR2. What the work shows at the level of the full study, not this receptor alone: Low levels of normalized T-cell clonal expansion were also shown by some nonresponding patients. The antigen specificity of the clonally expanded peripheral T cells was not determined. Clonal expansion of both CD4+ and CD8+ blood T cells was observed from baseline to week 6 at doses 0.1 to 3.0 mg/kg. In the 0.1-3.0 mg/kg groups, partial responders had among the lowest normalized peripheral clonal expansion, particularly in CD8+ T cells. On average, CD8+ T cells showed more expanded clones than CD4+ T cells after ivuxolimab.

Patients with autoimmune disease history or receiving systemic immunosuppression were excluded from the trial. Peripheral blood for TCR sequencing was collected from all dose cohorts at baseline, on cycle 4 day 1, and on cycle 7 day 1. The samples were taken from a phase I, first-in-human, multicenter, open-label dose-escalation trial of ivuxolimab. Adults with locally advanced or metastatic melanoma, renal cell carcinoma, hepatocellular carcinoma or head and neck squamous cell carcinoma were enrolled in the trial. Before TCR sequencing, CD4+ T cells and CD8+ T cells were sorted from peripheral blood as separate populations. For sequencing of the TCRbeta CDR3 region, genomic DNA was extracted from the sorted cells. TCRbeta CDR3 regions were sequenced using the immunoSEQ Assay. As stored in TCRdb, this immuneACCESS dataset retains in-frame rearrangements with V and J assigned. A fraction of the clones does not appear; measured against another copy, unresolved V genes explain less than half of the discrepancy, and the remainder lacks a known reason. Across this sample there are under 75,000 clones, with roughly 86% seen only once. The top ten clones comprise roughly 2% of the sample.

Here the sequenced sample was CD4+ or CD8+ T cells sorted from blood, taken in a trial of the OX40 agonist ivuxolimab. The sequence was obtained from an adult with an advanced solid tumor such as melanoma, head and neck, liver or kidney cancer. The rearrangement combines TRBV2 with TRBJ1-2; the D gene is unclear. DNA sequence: TGTGCCAGCAAGGAACCGGGAGGAGAAGCCTTC. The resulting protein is CASKEPGGEAF.